The present TCR beta chain was sequenced within a study of T cells in Graves' hyperthyroidism and ophthalmopathy. Background on the study: Upon initial diagnosis and before any treatment, peripheral blood was collected.

For this clonotype: A much larger clone is a single base away; this may be a read error. Since no conserved phenylalanine or tryptophan closes the CDR3, a read error is the likely cause.

Any patient presenting with uncontrolled infection, other autoimmune disease, pregnancy or lactation was left out. The authors took PBMCs from roughly 9.5 ml fresh peripheral blood. There were TCR beta CDR3 regions amplified from RNA transcripts. First-round RT-PCR with HTBI primers amplified the TCR CDR3 region. TCRdb re-called the multiplex PCR reads with MiXCR, one entry per CDR3 protein. The sample shows around 300,000 distinct CDR3 sequences, around 13% of them seen only once. This receptor was obtained from a woman aged 40 to 49 with Graves' hyperthyroidism. Sequenced material: blood.

CDR3 DNA sequence: TGTGCCAGCAGTTTATCGCAACCGGGACTAGCGGGAGGATCCTACGAGCAGTACTTG. Its protein product is CASSLSQPGLAGGSYEQYL. The chain carries TRBV27 and TRBJ2-7; the match to TRBD2 covers 15 bases. CDR3 length equals 19 residues. After removal of 0 bases from V and 1 base from J, the junction contained 7 bases not matched to a gene. CDR1 and CDR2 (germline): MNHEY, SMNVEV (reference sequence).